The entry that follows covers one TCR beta chain sequence. As yet, its antigen is unknown. The sample belongs to a study of T cell responses to AZD1222 COVID-19 vaccine. Study results and caveats: Spike-specific TCR breadth and depth went up after people got two AZD1222 doses.

Sequencing used immunoSEQ multiplex PCR; TCRdb keeps in-frame clones, though not all of them. The table has some 180,000 clones, approximately 92% seen once. V shed 4 bases, J shed 11 bases, and the junction held 7 bases outside the gene matches. The CDR3 contains 14 residues. Germline lookup yields CDR1 SGHTA and CDR2 FQGNSA. This chain links TRBV7-2 with TRBJ1-6; 8 bases match TRBD1. The source was peripheral blood, collected on day 0 of AZD1222 vaccination. The TCR comes from an adult in good health. CDR3 in amino acids: CASSSSGGQAPLHF. The DNA for the CDR3 is TGTGCCAGCAGCTCCTCAGGGGGCCAGGCACCCCTCCACTTT.